This T cell receptor (beta chain) was obtained from a study of blood T cell repertoires in COVID-19. In the original processing: For nucleated cells, counts were estimated from reference gene primer amplification. TCRdb keeps only in-frame clones here, not all; method: immunoSEQ multiplex PCR. The V and J calls and clone size come from that table; D and trimming were worked out from the DNA. Of around 40,000 clones in the sample, 80% to 90% were seen once. Trimming cost V 7 bases and J 10 bases, with 16 bases left between them. Germline V gene data show CDR1 as LNHDA and CDR2 as SQIVND (reference sequence). The CDR3 runs to 12 residues.

The gene calls are TRBV19 and TRBJ1-1; no reliable D call. Sequencing input: peripheral blood. The receptor was isolated from a human donor in a cohort sampled during active COVID-19. CDR3: CASTGRSIGAFF. Written as DNA, the CDR3 is TGTGCCAGTACGGGTCGAAGCATCGGAGCTTTCTTT.